The 10 T cell receptor beta chains listed next were all sequenced from one sample in a study of control samples from healthy donors and cancer patients. TCRdb keeps only in-frame clones here, not all; method: immunoSEQ multiplex PCR. The sample includes more than 60,000 clones, 90% of them seen just once. The sequenced material came from PBMCs. Receptor source: a man in his 60s with colorectal cancer.

The chain combines TRBV19 with TRBJ1-1; a possible D gene is TRBD1 (5 bases). CDR1 and CDR2 from the germline V gene are LNHDA and SQIVND (reference sequence). The V end lost 5 bases, the J end lost 1 base, and 20 bases lay between the germline ends. CDR3 length: 17 residues. CDR3 coding DNA: TGTGCCAGTAGTCCAGATGGACGGGGGACGGGGAACACTGAAGCTTTCTTT. Residues: CASSPDGRGTGNTEAFF.

The chain couples TRBV4-1 to TRBJ1-1; tentative D call: TRBD1 (6 bases). CDR1 and CDR2 (germline): MGHRA, YSYEKL. This CDR3 has 13 residues. The germline V and J ends were trimmed by 5 bases and 0 bases, with 7 bases remaining between them. The CDR3 region is CASSRGMNTEAFF. In DNA, the CDR3 is TGCGCCAGCAGCAGGGGGATGAACACTGAAGCTTTCTTT.

The chain joins TRBV4-1 to TRBJ2-7; 7 nucleotides line up with TRBD2. CDR1 is MGHRA, CDR2 YSYEKL, per germline. With V trimmed by 6 bases and J by 0 bases, 5 bases remained unmatched. This CDR3 is built from 14 residues. The CDR3 coding sequence is TGCGCCAGCAGGGGGGAGGGAAGCTCCTACGAGCAGTACTTC. Translating it yields CASRGEGSSYEQYF.

The chain is built from TRBV6-5 and TRBJ2-7, with a weak D call TRBD2 (5 bases). Per the germline V gene, CDR1 is MNHEY and CDR2 is SVGAGI. The length of the CDR3 is 12 residues. Trimming took off 0 bases at V and 6 bases at J, with 6 bases between the two ends. CDR3 residues: CASSYSRAEQYF. The CDR3 region has the DNA TGTGCCAGCAGTTACTCGAGGGCCGAGCAGTACTTC.

The gene calls are TRBV4-1 and TRBJ1-2; possible D gene TRBD1, 5 bases. The CDR3 consists of 15 residues. Trimming removed 3 bases from V and 2 bases from J, with 13 bases in between. The germline V gene has CDR1 MGHRA and CDR2 YSYEKL. The CDR3 bases are TGCGCCAGCAGCCATATCAGGGCAACCAACTATGGCTACACCTTC. Its protein is CASSHIRATNYGYTF.

The CDR3 loop is CASSVRTTLNEQFF. The CDR3 bases are TGTGCCAGCAGCGTAAGGACCACCCTCAATGAGCAGTTCTTC. The chain combines TRBV9 with TRBJ2-1; D ambiguous. Germline V gives CDR1 SGDLS, CDR2 YYNGEE. This CDR3 is built from 14 residues. V lost 1 base and J 6 bases, leaving 11 bases between the germline ends. Drawing the rest from reference TRBV9 and TRBJ2-1, the complete variable domain is DSGVTQTPKHLITATGQRVTLRCSPRSGDLSVYWYQQSLDQGLQFLIQYYNGEERAKGNILERFSAQQFPDLHSELNLSSLELGDSALYFCASSVRTTLNEQFFGPGTRLTVL.

The rearrangement joins TRBV30 to TRBJ1-6; TRBD1 agrees at 10 bases. This CDR3 spans 13 amino acids. Per germline, CDR1 GTSNPN and CDR2 SVGIG (reference sequence). The V segment lost 7 bases and the J segment 10 bases; nucleotides outside the gene matches: 7. The CDR3: CASDSTGGSPLHF. The CDR3 DNA is TGTGCCTCCGATTCGACAGGGGGCTCACCCCTCCACTTT.

The CDR3 spells CASSPIGTSRTGELFF. The CDR3 DNA is TGTGCCAGCAGTCCCATCGGGACTAGCAGGACCGGGGAGCTGTTTTTT. V and J are TRBV2 and TRBJ2-2, with 9 bases identical to TRBD2. In germline, CDR1 is SNHLY, CDR2 FYNNEI. J was trimmed by 5 bases and V by 5 bases; bases with no gene match: 9. The CDR3 sequence is 16 residues long.

The chain links TRBV12-3 or TRBV12-4 to TRBJ1-6; D call uncertain. The CDR3 sequence is 13 residues long. Trimming removed 7 bases at V and 7 bases at J, with 11 bases between. In DNA form, the CDR3 reads TGTGCCAGCAAGAGGAAAGTAAATTCACCCCTCCACTTT. Protein: CASKRKVNSPLHF.

The chain joins TRBV2 to TRBJ1-5, with no clear D. The CDR3 length is 11 residues. Germline CDR1 is SNHLY and CDR2 is FYNNEI. V was clipped by 4 bases and J by 7 bases, with 5 bases between them. CDR3 sequence reads: CASSGGQPQHF. In DNA form, the CDR3 reads TGTGCCAGCAGTGGGGGACAGCCCCAGCATTTT.